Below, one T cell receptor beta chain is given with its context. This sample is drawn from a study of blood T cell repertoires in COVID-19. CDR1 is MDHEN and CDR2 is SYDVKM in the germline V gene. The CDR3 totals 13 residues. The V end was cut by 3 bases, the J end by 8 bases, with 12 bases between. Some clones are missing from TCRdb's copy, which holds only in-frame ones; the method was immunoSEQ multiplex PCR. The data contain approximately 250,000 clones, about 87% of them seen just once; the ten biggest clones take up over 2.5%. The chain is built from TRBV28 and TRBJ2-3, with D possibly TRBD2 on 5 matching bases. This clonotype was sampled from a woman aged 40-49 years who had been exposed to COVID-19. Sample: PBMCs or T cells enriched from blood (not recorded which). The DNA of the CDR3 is TGTGCCAGCAGTTTCCCCGCGGGTGGTACGCAGTATTTT. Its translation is CASSFPAGGTQYF.